The subject of this entry is one TCR beta chain. By share, this clonotype ranks as medium-sized (0.01 to 0.1%). Its antigen specificity is not known. One base away there is no much larger clone; base qualities are not given. Using a constant-region primer and ProtoScript II reverse transcriptase, TCRbeta-specific cDNA was reverse-transcribed from approximately 0.55 ug total RNA. Three nested multiplex PCR rounds, following a slightly modified ARM-PCR procedure, were used to build the TCRbeta libraries. Multiplex TRBV1-TRBV30 forward primers and a Cbeta reverse primer were used in the first two PCR rounds, each of which was run for about 10 cycles. A final 25-cycle PCR with Deep VentR polymerase added sample barcodes and Illumina adapters. Amplicons of 200-500 bp were gel-purified with a QIAquick gel extraction kit before sequencing. An Illumina HiSeq 2500 was used to sequence the TCRbeta amplicons, generating 250-bp paired-end reads. The authors' analysis ran thus. Trimmomatic v0.33 was used to quality-trim the reads, and FLASH v1.2.11 was used to merge paired reads so that full CDR3 sequences could be recovered. V, D and J germline segments were assigned to the rearranged TCRbeta sequences using MiGEC v1.2.1b. VDJtools v1.0.0 computed clonotype statistics and Shannon-Wiener diversity indices. To reduce sampling bias, subsequent analyses other than the diversity analysis used only the 250 most abundant clonotypes in each sample. TCRdb handled the public reads itself, with Q25 trimming in fastp and clone calling in MiXCR, and kept productive beta chains. Each entry is one CDR3 protein sequence, shown with its most common DNA and genes. TCRdb, not the original authors, processed these V and J calls. The sample table records about 43,000 distinct CDR3 sequences; approximately 73% of these occur just once. The ten top clones hold about a fifth of the sample.

The entry originates in a study of tumor-infiltrating lymphocytes in primary liver carcinoma (TCRdb year 2017). Study-wide context: Hepatocellular carcinoma (four) or combined HCC and intrahepatic cholangiocarcinoma (one) was present in the five patients, who were three men and two women aged 30 to 69 years. Tumors of the five patients were stage T1-T3 N0M0 with maximum diameters of roughly 4 to 10 cm. Roughly 3.65 to 7.13 million productive TCRbeta reads were obtained per sample, and no significant difference in read depth was found between tissue types. The study combined TCRbeta repertoire sequencing, expression microarrays and whole-exome sequencing across five regions of each liver tumor, with adjacent normal tissue and blood. A total of roughly 35 specimens from 5 patients underwent TCRbeta repertoire sequencing, comprising about 25 tumor regions, 5 adjacent noncancerous liver tissues and 5 peripheral blood samples. The roughly 25 tumor region samples were profiled with Agilent mRNA microarrays so that TCRbeta repertoire diversity could be related to the local molecular phenotype. High reproducibility was observed for the technical replicate repertoires, with mean shared-clone rates approximately 0.92 and correlation coefficients above 0.98.

Inclusive of the bounding cysteine and phenylalanine, the CDR3 is 16 residues long. Only the CDR3 part of the read is kept: 48 bases, read in frame from the first base. V drops 6 bases and J drops 0 bases, leaving 15 bases in between. From the germline V gene, CDR1 is MNHEY and CDR2 is SVGEGT. Study-level results and caveats: Consistent with antigen-driven expansion, pairs of tumor regions showed higher repertoire overlap (mean about 36%) than either tumor-adjacent pairs (approximately 17%) or tumor-blood pairs (around 14%). Because sequencing covered only the TCR beta chain and unpaired alpha chains were not captured, true repertoire diversity is likely underestimated. With just five patients in the study, the authors point out that the findings should be validated in a larger study. A significantly larger repertoire fraction was made up by the top 250 clones in tumors than in blood (p = 0.039). Only about 7-25% of top clones were found in all five regions of a tumor, suggesting spatial heterogeneity of tumor-infiltrating T cells. Because the samples were bulk and unsorted, CD4+ and CD8+ T cell repertoires could not be compared.

Without any cell sorting, total RNA and DNA were extracted together from around 20-30 mg of bulk tissue using the AllPrep DNA/RNA mini kit. Between November 2015 and early 2016, about five patients in China with histopathologically diagnosed primary liver carcinoma had their tumors surgically resected. Patients had chronic HBV infection and were treatment-naive at sampling. Each tumor was sampled at five spatially separated regions: the superior, inferior, left-lateral and right-lateral poles and the tumor centre. Histological examination found more than 75% viable tumor cells in every tumor sample. Fresh tumor and adjacent tissue pieces were bisected, with one half stored in RNAlater at -80 degrees C and the other half sent for histology.

The TCR originated in a man aged 40-50 years with primary liver carcinoma and hepatitis B virus infection. Sequenced material: liver tumor tissue from sampling region 2. Explained via the paper, the cell subset or site label denotes: tumor region T2, inferior pole. Rearrangement joined TRBV6-2 or TRBV6-3 to TRBJ1-5; TRBD1 is possibly the D segment (6 matching bases). The bases read TGTGCCAGCAGCGCTCGGACAGCCACTAGCAATCAGCCCCAGCATTTT. This is translated as CASSARTATSNQPQHF.